This T cell receptor (beta chain) was documented in a study of tumor and adjacent non-tumor tissue in lung cancer. No cell sorting was done before RNA was extracted from the tissue. Remarks on this clonotype: This could be a read error, since a much larger clone is one nucleotide away.

Germline V CDR1 and CDR2: SQVTM, ANQGSEA. The CDR3 consists of 14 residues. The library came from three nested PCR rounds adapted from ARM-PCR protocols. Each CDR3 protein is one row after TCRdb ran MiXCR on the multiplex PCR reads. Among about 200,000 distinct CDR3 sequences, 71% were seen once, and the ten largest hold around 27%. The chain joins TRBV29-1 to TRBJ1-1; possibly TRBD1 for D (5 bases). This TCR was sampled from a man between 60 and 70 years old with non-small cell lung cancer. The sample taken for sequencing was lung tumor tissue. The CDR3 here is CSAPRGGVNSEAFF. In nucleotides, the CDR3 is TGCAGCGCTCCCCGTGGGGGAGTGAACTCTGAAGCTTTCTTT.